These 27 T cell receptor beta chains originate from one sample sequenced in a study of CD8 T cells in ankylosing spondylitis. Each CDR3 protein is one row after TCRdb ran MiXCR on the 5' RACE reads. This sample has 150,000 to 200,000 distinct CDR3 sequences; around a tenth occur once, and the top ten carry almost 30%. Material for sequencing was blood, either unsorted or a sorted T cell fraction (not recorded which). These receptor sequences come from a male donor with ankylosing spondylitis or in good health (not recorded which).

This clonotype was seen a few times. The chain carries TRBV29-1 and TRBJ2-1; D is perhaps TRBD1 (6 bases). With 7 bases removed from V and 8 bases from J, the gap between germline ends came to 15 bases. This CDR3 spans 12 amino acids. Germline lookup yields CDR1 SQVTM and CDR2 ANQGSEA. The CDR3: CSGRTGSHEQFF. Written as DNA, the CDR3 is TGCAGCGGGCGAACAGGGTCCCATGAGCAGTTCTTC.

This clonotype appeared many times. The chain is built from TRBV9 and TRBJ2-5; 7 bases match TRBD1. Germline trimming cut 3 bases from V and 3 bases from J; bases unmatched to any gene: 5. The CDR3 sequence is 14 residues long. CDR1 is SGDLS and CDR2 is YYNGEE in the germline V gene. Written as DNA, the CDR3 is TGTGCCAGCAGCGCCCGGGACAGCAAAGAGACCCAGTACTTC. Amino acid sequence: CASSARDSKETQYF.

At least ten counts were recorded for this clonotype. The genes are TRBV6-5 and TRBJ2-5; D possibly matches TRBD1 or TRBD2 (5 bases each). Germline V gives CDR1 MNHEY, CDR2 SVGAGI. V dropped 2 bases and J dropped 5 bases, with 12 bases sitting between them. CDR3 size: 14 residues. The CDR3 loop reads CASSYGPGAETQYF. The CDR3, as DNA: TGTGCCAGCAGTTACGGTCCCGGGGCCGAGACCCAGTACTTC.

The chain uses TRBV10-1 and TRBJ2-7; maybe TRBD1 (5 bases). Per the germline V gene, CDR1 is WNHNN and CDR2 is SYGVQD (reference sequence). The V and J ends lost 0 bases and 5 bases respectively, with 11 bases between them. This CDR3 has 14 amino acids. The DNA for the CDR3 is TGCGCCAGCAGTGAGTCGACAGCTATCCACGAGCAGTACTTC. This translates into CASSESTAIHEQYF.

The chain combines TRBV25-1 with TRBJ1-4; D is uncertain. The germline V gene encodes CDR1 MGHDK and CDR2 SYGVNS. Trimming took off 4 bases at V and 5 bases at J, with 17 bases between the two ends. CDR3 length: 16 amino acids. The CDR3 here is CASSVEAGLRNEKLFF. CDR3 sequence (DNA): TGTGCCAGCAGTGTTGAGGCCGGGTTAAGGAATGAAAAACTGTTTTTT.

This clonotype was counted at least ten times. The rearrangement uses TRBV12-3 or TRBV12-4 and TRBJ2-5; 7 nucleotides match TRBD2. The CDR3 has 13 residues. V shed 6 bases and J 2 bases; nucleotides not matched to a gene: 3. CDR3 protein: CASRSGAQETQYF. The CDR3 DNA is TGTGCCAGCAGAAGCGGGGCACAAGAGACCCAGTACTTC.

In its sample, this clonotype was seen many times. This chain uses TRBV29-1 with TRBJ2-3; 8 bases are a match to TRBD1. Germline V gene data show CDR1 as SQVTM and CDR2 as ANQGSEA. The CDR3 runs to 14 residues. The V segment lost 3 bases and the J segment 3 bases; nucleotides outside the gene matches: 5. CDR3 DNA sequence: TGCAGCGTTGATACCGGACAGGGTACAGATACGCAGTATTTT. Amino acids: CSVDTGQGTDTQYF.

In its sample, this clonotype was seen many times. This chain links TRBV6-5 with TRBJ2-3, with 8 bases fitting TRBD2. Germline loops: CDR1 MNHEY, CDR2 SVGAGI. The CDR3 runs 15 residues. The V gene end was trimmed by 2 bases and the J gene end by 5 bases; junction bases not matched to a gene: 6. The CDR3 sequence: CASSYGTSLLDTQYF. Here the CDR3 DNA reads TGTGCCAGCAGTTACGGGACTAGTCTCTTAGATACGCAGTATTTT.

In its sample, this clonotype was seen many times. V and J are TRBV21-1 and TRBJ2-1; the table names TRBD1, a call not compared with the DNA. TRBV21-1 is a pseudogene. The CDR3 is 13 amino acids. The CDR3: CARAGGAYNEQFF. The CDR3 region has the DNA TGTGCCAGAGCAGGGGGCGCGTACAATGAGCAGTTCTTC.

V and J are TRBV14 and TRBJ2-5, with D maybe TRBD2 (6 bases). Between the trimmed V and J ends, which lost 2 bases and 2 bases, there was a span of 18 bases. This CDR3 has 17 residues. CDR1 and CDR2 from the germline V gene are SGHDN and FVKESK. The CDR3 here is CASSQSMGLLGQETQYF. The CDR3 DNA reads as TGTGCCAGCAGCCAATCTATGGGACTCCTGGGGCAAGAGACCCAGTACTTC.

The J gene is TRBJ2-5, the V gene TRBV27; D is unclear. V lost 11 bases to trimming and J lost 3 bases, with 4 bases between them. In germline, CDR1 is MNHEY, CDR2 SMNVEV (reference sequence). The CDR3 length is 9 residues. The CDR3: CAGEETQYF. CDR3 bases: TGTGCCGGCGAAGAGACCCAGTACTTC.

In this sample, this clonotype turned up many times. The rearrangement joins TRBV5-6 to TRBJ1-1, with 7 bases aligning to TRBD1. The CDR3 sequence is 13 residues long. V was pared by 7 bases and J by 7 bases, with 10 bases of the junction left unmatched. Germline-derived CDR1 and CDR2 are SGHDT and YYEEEE. The CDR3 sequence: CASGTTQGVEAFF. The DNA for the CDR3 is TGTGCCAGCGGGACAACGCAGGGGGTTGAAGCTTTCTTT.

The sample holds many counts of this clonotype. This sequence joins TRBV6-1 and TRBJ2-7; perhaps D is TRBD1 or TRBD2 (5 bases each). Germline CDR1 is MNHNS and CDR2 is SASEGT. This CDR3 is built from 14 residues. V dropped 5 bases and J dropped 0 bases, with 11 bases sitting between them. The CDR3 loop reads CASSIRDHSYEQYF. The CDR3 DNA reads as TGTGCCAGCAGTATCCGGGACCACTCCTACGAGCAGTACTTC.

Ten or more counts support this clonotype. V and J are TRBV5-1 and TRBJ2-1, with D unresolved. This CDR3 region has 15 residues. Germline CDR1 SGHRS, CDR2 YFSETQ. V lost 1 base, J lost 7 bases, and 15 bases lay in between. In DNA form, the CDR3 reads TGCGCCAGCAGCTTGCAATCAACTTCCAGGAATGAGCAGTTCTTC. This translates into CASSLQSTSRNEQFF.

This clonotype was counted many times. The chain carries TRBV7-6 and TRBJ2-5, with D unresolved. CDR3 length: 16 amino acids. Trimming cost V 1 base and J 0 bases, with 12 bases left between them. CDR1 is SGHVS, CDR2 FNYEAQ, per germline. Written as DNA, the CDR3 is TGTGCCAGCAGCTTAGATCAGATGGCACACCAAGAGACCCAGTACTTC. Its protein is CASSLDQMAHQETQYF.

This clonotype was recorded many times. V is TRBV10-3 and J is TRBJ2-3; possibly TRBD1 or TRBD2 for D (5 bases each). This CDR3 is built from 15 residues. The V and J ends lost 0 bases and 0 bases respectively, with 7 bases between them. Germline CDR1 ENHRY, CDR2 SYGVKD. For the CDR3, the DNA is TGTGCCATCAGTGAGTCGAGGGGCAGCACAGATACGCAGTATTTT. It codes for CAISESRGSTDTQYF.

In this sample, this clonotype turned up many times. The chain recombines TRBV3-1 with TRBJ1-2, with 12 bases identical to TRBD1. Germline loops: CDR1 LGHDT, CDR2 YNNKEL (reference sequence). V lost 4 bases and J lost 8; bases outside the gene matches: 8. This CDR3 is 15 amino acids long. CDR3 amino acids: CASSPGTGGERGYTF. CDR3 nucleotide sequence: TGTGCCAGCAGCCCCGGGACAGGGGGCGAAAGGGGCTACACCTTC.

V gene TRBV4-1 combines with J gene TRBJ2-3, with D maybe TRBD2 (6 bases). The CDR3 is 15 amino acids. Trimming removed 1 base from V and 0 bases from J, with 8 bases in between. Germline CDR1 reads MGHRA; CDR2 reads YSYEKL. Written as DNA, the CDR3 is TGCGCCAGCAGCCAAGCAAGCGGGAGCACAGATACGCAGTATTTT. Translating gives CASSQASGSTDTQYF.

This clonotype was counted ten times or more. The V gene is TRBV6-2 or TRBV6-3, the J gene TRBJ2-7, with 12 bases that match TRBD2. Germline values: CDR1 MNHEY, CDR2 SVGEGT. V lost 6 bases and J lost 3; bases outside the gene matches: 6. This CDR3 is 15 amino acids long. CDR3 residues: CASRALLAGGYEQYF. As DNA, the CDR3 is TGTGCCAGCAGGGCACTACTAGCGGGAGGCTACGAGCAGTACTTC.

This clonotype has more than one count but fewer than ten. The chain has TRBV4-1 and TRBJ2-7; D is perhaps TRBD1 (6 bases). The CDR3 loop spans 15 amino acids. Trimming removed 3 bases from V and 0 bases from J, with 12 bases in between. Germline CDR1 is MGHRA and CDR2 is YSYEKL. The CDR3 spells CASSQELGGSYEQYF. The CDR3 nucleotides read TGCGCCAGCAGCCAGGAATTAGGGGGCTCCTACGAGCAGTACTTC.

This clonotype was counted ten times or more. This sequence joins TRBV7-9 and TRBJ1-2, with 7 bases fitting TRBD1. CDR3 length equals 15 residues. Germline V lookup: CDR1 SEHNR, CDR2 FQNEAQ (reference sequence). Trimming at V came to 5 bases and at J to 6 bases, leaving 12 bases not matched to a gene. The CDR3, as DNA: TGTGCCAGCAGCGAGGGACAGTTCCAGCTCAATGGCTACACCTTC. Translation gives CASSEGQFQLNGYTF.

This clonotype was seen ten or more times. CDR3 sequence (DNA): TGTGCCAGCAGGCTAACTAGCGTAACCTACAATGAGCAGTTCTTC. It encodes CASRLTSVTYNEQFF. The chain employs TRBV12-3 or TRBV12-4 and TRBJ2-1; 7 bases fit TRBD2. Trimming cost V 6 bases and J 2 bases; bases outside gene matches: 7. CDR3 size: 15 residues.

This clonotype appeared many times. The chain couples TRBV24-1 to TRBJ2-5; no reliable D call. CDR3 size: 12 residues. Germline V gives CDR1 KGHDR, CDR2 SFDVKD. Deletions cut 0 bases from V and 2 bases from J, with 0 bases between. The DNA for the CDR3 is TGTGCCACCAGTGATTTGCAAGAGACCCAGTACTTC. Its protein is CATSDLQETQYF.

This clonotype appeared a few times. This chain joins TRBV24-1 and TRBJ2-7, with TRBD1 identical over 11 bases. Germline values: CDR1 KGHDR, CDR2 SFDVKD. The junction had 5 bases not matched to a gene; V was cut back by 5 bases and J by 3 bases. The CDR3 consists of 15 residues. The CDR3 sequence: CATSGWTGGHYEQYF. Written as DNA, the CDR3 is TGTGCCACCAGTGGGTGGACAGGGGGCCACTACGAGCAGTACTTC.

This clonotype has a handful of counts. The chain employs TRBV12-3 or TRBV12-4 and TRBJ1-1, with D perhaps matching TRBD1 (5 bases). V lost 2 bases to trimming and J lost 3 bases, with 16 bases between them. This CDR3 region has 16 residues. The CDR3 is CASSLLLGGGDTEAFF. DNA of the CDR3: TGTGCCAGCAGTTTACTGTTAGGCGGGGGAGACACTGAAGCTTTCTTT.

This clonotype was seen at least ten times. The chain links TRBV3-1 to TRBJ2-7; TRBD2 matches at 11 bases. Germline V gives CDR1 LGHDT, CDR2 YNNKEL (reference sequence). Trimming at V came to 0 bases and at J to 4 bases, leaving 8 bases not matched to a gene. The length of the CDR3 is 17 residues. The CDR3 nucleotides read TGTGCCAGCAGCCAAGATCCCGTACTAGCGGGGGAATACGAGCAGTACTTC. Residues: CASSQDPVLAGEYEQYF.

This clonotype came up a few times. The J gene is TRBJ1-2, the V gene TRBV11-3; D not certain. V was trimmed by 6 bases and J by 8 bases, leaving 16 bases between them. Germline CDR1 and CDR2: SGHNT and YENEEA. The CDR3 consists of 13 residues. CDR3 sequence (DNA): TGTGCCAGCAGTATGGGTGATGGGTTAGGCTACACCTTC. This sequence encodes CASSMGDGLGYTF.